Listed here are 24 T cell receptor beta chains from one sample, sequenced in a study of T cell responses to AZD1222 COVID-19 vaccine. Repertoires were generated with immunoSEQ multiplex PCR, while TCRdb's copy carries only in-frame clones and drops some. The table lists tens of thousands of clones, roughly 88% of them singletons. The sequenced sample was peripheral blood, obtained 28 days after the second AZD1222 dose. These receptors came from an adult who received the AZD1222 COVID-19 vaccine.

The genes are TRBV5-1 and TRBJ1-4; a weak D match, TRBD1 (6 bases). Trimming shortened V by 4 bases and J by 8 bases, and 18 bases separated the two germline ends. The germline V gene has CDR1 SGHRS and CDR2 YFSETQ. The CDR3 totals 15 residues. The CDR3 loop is CASSPGQTREEKLFF. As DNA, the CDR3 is TGCGCCAGCAGCCCCGGACAGACCCGGGAGGAAAAACTGTTTTTT.

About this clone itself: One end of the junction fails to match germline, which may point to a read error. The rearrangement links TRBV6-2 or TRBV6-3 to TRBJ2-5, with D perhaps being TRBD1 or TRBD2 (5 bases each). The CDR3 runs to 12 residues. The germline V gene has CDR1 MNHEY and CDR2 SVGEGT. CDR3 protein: CASSYATRGPNF. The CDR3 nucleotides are TGTGCCAGCAGTTACGCCACTAGGGGCCCTAACTTC.

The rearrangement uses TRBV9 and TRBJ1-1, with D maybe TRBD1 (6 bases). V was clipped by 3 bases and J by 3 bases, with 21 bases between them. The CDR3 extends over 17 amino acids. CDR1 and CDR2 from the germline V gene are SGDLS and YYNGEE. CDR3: CASSEDSGQRAHTEAFF. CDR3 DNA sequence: TGTGCCAGCAGCGAGGACAGCGGCCAACGGGCCCACACTGAAGCTTTCTTT. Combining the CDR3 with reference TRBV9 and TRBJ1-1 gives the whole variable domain DSGVTQTPKHLITATGQRVTLRCSPRSGDLSVYWYQQSLDQGLQFLIQYYNGEERAKGNILERFSAQQFPDLHSELNLSSLELGDSALYFCASSEDSGQRAHTEAFFGQGTRLTVV.

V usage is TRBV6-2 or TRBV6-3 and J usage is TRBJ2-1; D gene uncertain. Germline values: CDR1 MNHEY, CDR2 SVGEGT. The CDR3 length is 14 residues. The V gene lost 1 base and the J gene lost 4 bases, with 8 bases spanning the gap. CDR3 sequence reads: CASSYFGDYNEQFF. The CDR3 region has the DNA TGTGCCAGCAGTTACTTTGGAGATTACAATGAGCAGTTCTTC.

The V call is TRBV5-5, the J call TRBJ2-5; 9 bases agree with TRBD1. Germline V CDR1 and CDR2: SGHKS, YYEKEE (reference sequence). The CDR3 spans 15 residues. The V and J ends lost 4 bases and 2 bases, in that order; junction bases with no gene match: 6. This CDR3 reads CASSPTGGIQETQYF. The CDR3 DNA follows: TGTGCCAGCAGCCCGACAGGGGGGATACAAGAGACCCAGTACTTC.

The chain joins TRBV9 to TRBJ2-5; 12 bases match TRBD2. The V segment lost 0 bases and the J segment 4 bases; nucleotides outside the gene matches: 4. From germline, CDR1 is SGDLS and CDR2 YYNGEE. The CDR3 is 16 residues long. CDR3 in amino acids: CASSVALAGGIETQYF. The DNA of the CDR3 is TGTGCCAGCAGCGTAGCACTAGCGGGGGGTATAGAGACCCAGTACTTC.

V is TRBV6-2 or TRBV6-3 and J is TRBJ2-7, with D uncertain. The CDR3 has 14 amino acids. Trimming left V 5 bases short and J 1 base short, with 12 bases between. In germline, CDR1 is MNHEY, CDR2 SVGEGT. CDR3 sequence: CASSKGYGSYEQYF. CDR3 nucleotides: TGTGCCAGCAGTAAAGGGTATGGTTCCTACGAGCAGTACTTC.

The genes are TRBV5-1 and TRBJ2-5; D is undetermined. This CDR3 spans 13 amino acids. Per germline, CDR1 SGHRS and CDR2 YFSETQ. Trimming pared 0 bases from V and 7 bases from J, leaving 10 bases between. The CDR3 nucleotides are TGCGCCAGCAGCTTGGAGTTAGTCGGGACCCAGTACTTC. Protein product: CASSLELVGTQYF.

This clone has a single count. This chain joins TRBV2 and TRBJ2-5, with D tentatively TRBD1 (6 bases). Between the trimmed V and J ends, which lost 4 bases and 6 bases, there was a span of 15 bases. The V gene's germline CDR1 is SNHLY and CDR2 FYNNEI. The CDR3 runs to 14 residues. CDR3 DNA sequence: TGTGCCAGCAGTGTAGGAAAACAGGGAAAGACCCAGTACTTC. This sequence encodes CASSVGKQGKTQYF. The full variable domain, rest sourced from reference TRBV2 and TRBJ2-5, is EPEVTQTPSHQVTQMGQEVILRCVPISNHLYFYWYRQILGQKVEFLVSFYNNEISEKSEIFDDQFSVERPDGSNFTLKIRSTKLEDSAMYFCASSVGKQGKTQYFGPGTRLLVL.

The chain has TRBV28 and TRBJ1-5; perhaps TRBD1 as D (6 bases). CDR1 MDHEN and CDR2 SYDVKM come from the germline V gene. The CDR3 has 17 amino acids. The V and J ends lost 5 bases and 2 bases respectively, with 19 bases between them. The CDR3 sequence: CASSLPGGAGGNQPQHF. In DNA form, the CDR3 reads TGTGCCAGCAGTCTCCCCGGGGGGGCGGGAGGCAATCAGCCCCAGCATTTT.

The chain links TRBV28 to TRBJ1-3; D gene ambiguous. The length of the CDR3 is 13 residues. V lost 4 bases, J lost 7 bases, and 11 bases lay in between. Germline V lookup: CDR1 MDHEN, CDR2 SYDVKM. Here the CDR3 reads CASSSPPGNTIYF. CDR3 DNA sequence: TGTGCCAGCAGTTCCCCCCCCGGGAACACCATATATTTT.

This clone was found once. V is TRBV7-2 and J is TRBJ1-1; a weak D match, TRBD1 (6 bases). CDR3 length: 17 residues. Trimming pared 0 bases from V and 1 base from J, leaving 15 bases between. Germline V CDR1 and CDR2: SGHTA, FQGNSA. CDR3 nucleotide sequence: TGTGCCAGCAGCTTAGCAGTCCTGACGGGACAGAACACTGAAGCTTTCTTT. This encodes CASSLAVLTGQNTEAFF.

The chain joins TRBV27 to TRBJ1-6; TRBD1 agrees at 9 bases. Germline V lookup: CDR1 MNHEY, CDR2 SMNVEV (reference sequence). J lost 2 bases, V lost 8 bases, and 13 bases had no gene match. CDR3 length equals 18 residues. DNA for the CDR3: TGTGCCAGCGGGCACGGGACAGGGTTCTCGGCCTATAATTCACCCCTCCACTTT. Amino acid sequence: CASGHGTGFSAYNSPLHF.

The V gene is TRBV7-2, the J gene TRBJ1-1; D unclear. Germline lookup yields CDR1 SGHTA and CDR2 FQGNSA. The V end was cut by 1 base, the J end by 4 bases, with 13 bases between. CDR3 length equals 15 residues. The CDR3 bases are TGTGCCAGCAGCTTAGATGAGATCGCCGGCACTGAAGCTTTCTTT. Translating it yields CASSLDEIAGTEAFF.

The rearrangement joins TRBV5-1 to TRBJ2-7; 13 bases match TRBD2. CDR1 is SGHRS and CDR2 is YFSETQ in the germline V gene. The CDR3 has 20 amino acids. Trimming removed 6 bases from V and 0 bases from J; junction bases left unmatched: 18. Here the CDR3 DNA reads TGCGCCAGCAATCTGGGGATAACTGGACTAGCGGGGGAGCTCTCCTACGAGCAGTACTTC. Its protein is CASNLGITGLAGELSYEQYF. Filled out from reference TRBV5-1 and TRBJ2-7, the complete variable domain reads KAGVTQTPRYLIKTRGQQVTLSCSPISGHRSVSWYQQTPGQGLQFLFEYFSETQRNKGNFPGRFSGRQFSNSRSEMNVSTLELGDSALYLCASNLGITGLAGELSYEQYFGPGTRLTVT.

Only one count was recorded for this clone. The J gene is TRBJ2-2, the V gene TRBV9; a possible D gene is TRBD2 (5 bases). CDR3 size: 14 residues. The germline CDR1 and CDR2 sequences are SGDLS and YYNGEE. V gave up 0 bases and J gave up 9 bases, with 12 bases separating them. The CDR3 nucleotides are TGTGCCAGCAGCGTAGAACCCGGCGGGCGGGAGCTGTTTTTT. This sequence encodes CASSVEPGGRELFF.

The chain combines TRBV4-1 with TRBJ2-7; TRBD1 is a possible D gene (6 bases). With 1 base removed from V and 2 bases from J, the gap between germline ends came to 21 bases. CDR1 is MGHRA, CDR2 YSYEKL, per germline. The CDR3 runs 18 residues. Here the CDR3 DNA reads TGCGCCAGCAGCCAAGGCGCAACAAAACAGGGATTGGCCTACGAGCAGTACTTC. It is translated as CASSQGATKQGLAYEQYF.

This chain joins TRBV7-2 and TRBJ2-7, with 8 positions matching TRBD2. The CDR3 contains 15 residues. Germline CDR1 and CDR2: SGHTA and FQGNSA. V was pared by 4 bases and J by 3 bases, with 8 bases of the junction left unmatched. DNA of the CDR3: TGTGCCAGCAGCTACAGCGGGGGTCCTTACTACGAGCAGTACTTC. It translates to CASSYSGGPYYEQYF.

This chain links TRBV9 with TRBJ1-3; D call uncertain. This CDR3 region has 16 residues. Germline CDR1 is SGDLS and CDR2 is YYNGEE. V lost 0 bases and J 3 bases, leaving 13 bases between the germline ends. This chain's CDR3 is CASSVDQATIGNTIYF. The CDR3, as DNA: TGTGCCAGCAGCGTAGATCAGGCGACGATTGGAAACACCATATATTTT.

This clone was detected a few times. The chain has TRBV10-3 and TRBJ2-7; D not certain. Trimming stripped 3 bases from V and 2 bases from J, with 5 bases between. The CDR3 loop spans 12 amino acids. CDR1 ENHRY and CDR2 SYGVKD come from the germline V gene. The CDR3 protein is CAISDRTYEQYF. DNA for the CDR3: TGTGCCATCAGTGACAGAACCTACGAGCAGTACTTC.

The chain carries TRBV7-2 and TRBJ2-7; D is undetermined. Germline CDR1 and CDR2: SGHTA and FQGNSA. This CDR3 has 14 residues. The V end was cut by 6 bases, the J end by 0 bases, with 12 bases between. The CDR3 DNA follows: TGTGCCAGCAGTGAAACAGTGACCTCCTACGAGCAGTACTTC. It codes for CASSETVTSYEQYF.

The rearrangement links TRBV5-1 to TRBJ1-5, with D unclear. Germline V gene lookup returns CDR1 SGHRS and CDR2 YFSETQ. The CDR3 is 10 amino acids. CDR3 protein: CAARARPQHF. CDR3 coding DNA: TGCGCTGCCCGGGCCCGGCCCCAGCATTTT. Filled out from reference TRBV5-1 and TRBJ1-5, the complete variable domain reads KAGVTQTPRYLIKTRGQQVTLSCSPISGHRSVSWYQQTPGQGLQFLFEYFSETQRNKGNFPGRFSGRQFSNSRSEMNVSTLELGDSALYLCAARARPQHFGDGTRLSIL.

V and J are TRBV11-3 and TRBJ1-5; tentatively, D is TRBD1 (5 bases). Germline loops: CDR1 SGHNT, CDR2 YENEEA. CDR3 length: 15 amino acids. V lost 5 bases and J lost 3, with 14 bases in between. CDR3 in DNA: TGTGCCAGCAGCCAAGACTCAGGGCACAATCAGCCCCAGCATTTT. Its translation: CASSQDSGHNQPQHF. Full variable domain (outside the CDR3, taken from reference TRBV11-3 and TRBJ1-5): EAGVVQSPRYKIIEKKQPVAFWCNPISGHNTLYWYLQNLGQGPELLIRYENEEAVDDSQLPKDRFSAERLKGVDSTLKIQPAELGDSAVYLCASSQDSGHNQPQHFGDGTRLSIL.

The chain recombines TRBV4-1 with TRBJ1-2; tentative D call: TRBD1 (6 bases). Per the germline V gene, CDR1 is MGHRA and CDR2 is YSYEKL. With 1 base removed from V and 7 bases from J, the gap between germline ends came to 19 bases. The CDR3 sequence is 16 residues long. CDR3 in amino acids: CASSQALDSYASGYTF. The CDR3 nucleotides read TGCGCCAGCAGCCAAGCGCTGGACAGTTATGCTTCTGGCTACACCTTC.